A selection of T cell receptor beta chains follows, all from one sample in a study of blood T cell repertoires in COVID-19. Profiled with immunoSEQ multiplex PCR; TCRdb holds only in-frame clones, not every one. This sample yields 100,000 to 150,000 clones, of which about nine tenths are seen a single time; less than 9.5% belongs to the top ten. Sequenced sample: peripheral blood. The source of these receptors is a human donor in a cohort sampled during active COVID-19. Each CDR3 is given with its conserved first and last residue. A D gene is named only where the DNA matches it firmly. Clone size appears in some rows only: once, few, many, or a class for an expanded clone.

>NA|TRBJ2-1|NA|TRBV11-3
TGTGCCAGCAGCTTTATCCGGTCATCCCACAATGAGCAGTTCTTC
CASSFIRSSHNEQFF
>NA|TRBJ2-5|NA|TRBV7-2
TGTGCCAGCAGCTTAGTAGAATACCAAGAGACCCAGTACTTC
CASSLVEYQETQYF
>NA|TRBJ2-3|NA|TRBV11-2
TGTGCCAGCAGCTTTAGCGGTAGCACAGATACGCAGTATTTT
CASSFSGSTDTQYF
>NA|TRBJ1-5|NA|TRBV2
TGTGCCAGCACCCCGGGACACGGTGGCAATCAGCCCCAGCATTTT
CASTPGHGGNQPQHF
>TRBD1|TRBJ2-1|NA|TRBV4-1
TGCGCCAGCAGCCGCCCAGGTGGGACAGGGGGCATTGAGCAGTTCTTC
CASSRPGGTGGIEQFF
>TRBD1|TRBJ2-2|NA|TRBV7-3
TGTGCCAGCAGCGAACGACAGGGTACCGGGGAGCTGTTTTTT
CASSERQGTGELFF
>TRBD2|TRBJ2-1|once|TRBV14
TGTGCCAGTGCCGGGACTAGTGTTAGCAATGAGCAGTTCTTC
CASAGTSVSNEQFF
>TRBD1|TRBJ2-7|NA|TRBV5-1
TGCGCCAGCAGCTCCACTCCTGGACAGGCCTACGAGCAGTACTTC
CASSSTPGQAYEQYF
>NA|TRBJ1-6|NA|TRBV11-2
TGTGCCAGCAGCTTAGCCAGACTGGGCTCCTATAATTCACCCCTCCACTTT
CASSLARLGSYNSPLHF
>TRBD2|TRBJ2-7|NA|TRBV5-4
TGTGCCAGCAGCCCTAGCGGGCTCAGCTCCTACGAGCAGTACTTC
CASSPSGLSSYEQYF
>NA|TRBJ2-7|NA|TRBV21-1
TGTGCCAGCAGCCACCAGGTTGGCAGCTCCTACGAGCAGTACTTC
CASSHQVGSSYEQYF
>NA|TRBJ2-7|NA|TRBV11-3
TGTGCCAGCAGCCTGACCCGGGACATGAAAACCTCCTCCGAGCAGTACTTC
CASSLTRDMKTSSEQYF
>TRBD2|TRBJ2-4|NA|TRBV5-6
TGTGCCAGCAGCGTGACTAGCGGGAGCTGGAACATTCAGTACTTC
CASSVTSGSWNIQYF
>TRBD2|TRBJ2-7|NA|TRBV6-5
TGTGCCAGCAGTTCCCCCGGGACTACAACCTACGAGCAGTACTTC
CASSSPGTTTYEQYF
>NA|TRBJ1-4|NA|TRBV7-8
TGTGCCAGCAGCTTCCGGGCAGGGACTAATGAAAAACTGTTTTTT
CASSFRAGTNEKLFF
>NA|TRBJ1-5|NA|TRBV6-5
TGTGCCAGCAGTTACTCGATGCAGGGTTCCAATCAGCCCCAGCATTTT
CASSYSMQGSNQPQHF
>NA|TRBJ1-1|NA|TRBV6-5
TGTGCCAGCAGACCAGACTTATACACTGAAGCTTTCTTT
CASRPDLYTEAFF
>TRBD1|TRBJ2-7|NA|TRBV28
TGTGCCAGCAGTCCACCCGGGACAGATGCACTTTACGAGCAGTACTTC
CASSPPGTDALYEQYF
>TRBD2|TRBJ2-3|once|TRBV9
TGTGCCAGCAGCGCCCATCGATTGAGCGGGAGGGCCCCCGATACGCAGTATTTT
CASSAHRLSGRAPDTQYF
>NA|TRBJ1-5|NA|TRBV24-1
TGTGCCACCAGTGATGCAAGGCAGGGCAATCAGCCCCAGCATTTT
CATSDARQGNQPQHF
>TRBD2|TRBJ2-3|NA|TRBV5-5
TGTGCCAGCAACCTACAACTAGCGGGGGGCACAGATACGCAGTATTTT
CASNLQLAGGTDTQYF
>NA|TRBJ2-2|NA|TRBV19
TGTGCCAGTAGTCCACAGGGGGAGGGCGGGGAGCTGTTTTTT
CASSPQGEGGELFF
>TRBD2|TRBJ2-3|NA|TRBV5-1
TGCGCCAGCAGCACGGGACTAGCGGGAGAAACAGATACGCAGTATTTT
CASSTGLAGETDTQYF
>NA|TRBJ1-5|once|TRBV7-2
TGTGCCAGCAGCTTAGGGAGTCGTGGCGATCAGCCCCAGCATTTT
CASSLGSRGDQPQHF
>TRBD1|TRBJ1-2|NA|TRBV19
TGTGTCGTCCGGGACAGGGTAAACGGCTACACCTTC
CVVRDRVNGYTF
>NA|TRBJ2-7|NA|TRBV19
TGTGCCAGTAGTATAGGACAGGCCTACGAGCAGTACTTC
CASSIGQAYEQYF
>TRBD1|TRBJ1-5|NA|TRBV29-1
TGCAGCGTTTTACAGGGGACGGGTCAGCCCCAGCATTTT
CSVLQGTGQPQHF
>TRBD2|TRBJ2-5|NA|TRBV10-3
TGTGCCATCAGTGAGGGTGGGCTAGCGGGGCAACAAGAGACCCAGTACTTC
CAISEGGLAGQQETQYF
>TRBD1|TRBJ2-1|NA|TRBV18
TGTGCCAGCTCCCCTACGACCTTGACAGGGGTCTCCTACAATGAGCAGTTCTTC
CASSPTTLTGVSYNEQFF
>NA|TRBJ2-1|NA|TRBV19
TGTGCCAGTAGTATGTATGGGGAGACCCCCCGCGATGAGCAGTTCTTC
CASSMYGETPRDEQFF
>TRBD2|TRBJ2-5|NA|TRBV11-3
TGTGCCAGTTCCCCTAGCGGGAGGAGAGAGACCCAGTACTTC
CASSPSGRRETQYF
>TRBD2|TRBJ2-3|few|TRBV10-3
TGTGCCATCAGTGGAGCGGGGGGCTCCTCTAGCACAGATACGCAGTATTTT
CAISGAGGSSSTDTQYF
>NA|TRBJ1-5|NA|TRBV19
TGTGCCAGTACCACTCAACGGGGGGGAGATCAGCCCCAGCATTTT
CASTTQRGGDQPQHF
>NA|TRBJ1-6|NA|TRBV7-3
TGTGCCAGCAGCTTAAGTGCCAGGGCCCTTAATTCACCCCTCCACTTT
CASSLSARALNSPLHF
>TRBD1|TRBJ1-2|NA|TRBV19
TGTGCCAGTAGTATAGATCGACAGGGCGGTGGCTACACCTTC
CASSIDRQGGGYTF
>NA|TRBJ2-7|NA|TRBV28
TGTGCCAGCAAATCCCCAGGGGCATCCTACGAGCAGTACTTC
CASKSPGASYEQYF
>NA|TRBJ2-2|NA|TRBV10-1
TGCGCCAGCAGTGCCCAGGGGTGGGACGGGGAGCTGTTTTTT
CASSAQGWDGELFF
>NA|TRBJ1-1|once|TRBV6-4
TGTGCCAGCAGTGACTCGAATTCGGGGAGGACTGAAGCTTTCTTT
CASSDSNSGRTEAFF
>NA|TRBJ2-7|NA|TRBV6-5
TGTGCCAGCAGCCCCACCTACGAGCAGTACTTC
CASSPTYEQYF
>NA|TRBJ1-2|NA|TRBV15
TGTGCCACCAGCAGAGATATTGGCCGCGGTGGTGGCTACACCTTC
CATSRDIGRGGGYTF
>TRBD2|TRBJ2-3|NA|TRBV7-9
TGTGCCAGCAGCTCCCGGTACGGGGGGGCTTCGGGCACAGATACGCAGTATTTT
CASSSRYGGASGTDTQYF
>NA|TRBJ1-4|NA|TRBV6-5
TGTGCCGGGCGGGGGGCCGGTGAAAAACTGTTTTTT
CAGRGAGEKLFF
>TRBD1|TRBJ2-1|NA|TRBV5-6
TGTGCCAGCAGCAGACTGACAGGGGCTAAAAGGACTTACAATGAGCAGTTCTTC
CASSRLTGAKRTYNEQFF
>NA|TRBJ2-7|once|TRBV3-1/TRBV3-2
TGTGCCAGCAGCCAAGAACCCGCCAGCTACGAGCAGTACTTC
CASSQEPASYEQYF
>NA|TRBJ2-1|NA|TRBV5-1
TGCGCCAGCAGCTTGGTAGGGGCGCACAATGAGCAGTTCTTC
CASSLVGAHNEQFF
>TRBD1|TRBJ2-1|NA|TRBV6-4
TGTGCCAGCAGTGAAGGACAGGGCTACTACAATGAGCAGTTCTTC
CASSEGQGYYNEQFF
>NA|TRBJ2-5|NA|TRBV5-1
TGCGCCAGCAGCTCTGTTCCGGACAGCTACCAAGAGACCCAGTACTTC
CASSSVPDSYQETQYF
>TRBD1|TRBJ2-2|NA|TRBV6-5
TGTGCCAGCAGTAACGACAGGGGAGTCAACGGGGAGCTGTTTTTT
CASSNDRGVNGELFF
>TRBD2|TRBJ2-1|NA|TRBV7-9
TGTGCCAGCCGATCCCGAGAGGCTAGCGGGAGTATGGGGAATGAGCAGTTCTTC
CASRSREASGSMGNEQFF
>TRBD1|TRBJ1-4|NA|TRBV9
TGTGCCAGCAGCGCGGGGACAGGGAATGAAAAACTGTTTTTT
CASSAGTGNEKLFF
>TRBD2|TRBJ2-3|NA|TRBV19
TGTGCCAGTAGTCCCTTTGGAGCGGGGGGGCCCGATACGCAGTATTTT
CASSPFGAGGPDTQYF
>TRBD2|TRBJ2-5|NA|TRBV5-6
TGTGCCAGCAGGCGGGGGGTAGCGGCCTACCAAGAGACCCAGTACTTC
CASRRGVAAYQETQYF
>NA|TRBJ2-3|NA|TRBV7-9
TGTGCCAGCAGCTTCTTCCAGGGGCGCACAGATACGCAGTATTTT
CASSFFQGRTDTQYF
>TRBD1|TRBJ2-7|NA|TRBV6-5
TGTGCCAGCAGGGGACAGGGCTTCCCCTACGAGCAGTACTTC
CASRGQGFPYEQYF
>TRBD2|TRBJ2-2|NA|TRBV24-1
TGTGCCACCAGTGATCGGACTAGAACCGGGGAGCTGTTTTTT
CATSDRTRTGELFF
>NA|TRBJ2-2|NA|TRBV5-1
TGCGCCAGCAGCTTGGATGGCCCATGGGAGCTGTTTTTT
CASSLDGPWELFF